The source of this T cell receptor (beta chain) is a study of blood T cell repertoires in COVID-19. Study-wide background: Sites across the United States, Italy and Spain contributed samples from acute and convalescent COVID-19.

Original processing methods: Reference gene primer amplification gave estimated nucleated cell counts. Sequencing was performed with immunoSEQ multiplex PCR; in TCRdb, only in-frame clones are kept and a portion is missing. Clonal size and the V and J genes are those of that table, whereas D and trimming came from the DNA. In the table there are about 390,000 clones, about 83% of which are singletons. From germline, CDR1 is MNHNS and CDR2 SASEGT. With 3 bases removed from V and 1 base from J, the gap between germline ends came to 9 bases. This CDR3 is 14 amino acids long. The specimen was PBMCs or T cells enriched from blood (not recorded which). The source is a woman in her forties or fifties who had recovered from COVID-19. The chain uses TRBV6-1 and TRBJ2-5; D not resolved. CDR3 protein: CASSDTGGQETQYF. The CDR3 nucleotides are TGTGCCAGCAGTGATACTGGTGGCCAAGAGACCCAGTACTTC.